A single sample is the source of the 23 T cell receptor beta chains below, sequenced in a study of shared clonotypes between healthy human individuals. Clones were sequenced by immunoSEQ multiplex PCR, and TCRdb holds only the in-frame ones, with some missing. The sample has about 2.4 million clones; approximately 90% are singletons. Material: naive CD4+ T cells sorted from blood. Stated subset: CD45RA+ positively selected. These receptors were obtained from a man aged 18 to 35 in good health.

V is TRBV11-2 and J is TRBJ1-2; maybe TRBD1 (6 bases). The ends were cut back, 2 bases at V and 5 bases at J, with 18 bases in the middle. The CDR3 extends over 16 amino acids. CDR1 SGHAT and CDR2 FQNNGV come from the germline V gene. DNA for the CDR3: TGTGCCAGCAGCTTACAGGGGACCCTCCTACCTTATGGCTACACCTTC. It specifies CASSLQGTLLPYGYTF.

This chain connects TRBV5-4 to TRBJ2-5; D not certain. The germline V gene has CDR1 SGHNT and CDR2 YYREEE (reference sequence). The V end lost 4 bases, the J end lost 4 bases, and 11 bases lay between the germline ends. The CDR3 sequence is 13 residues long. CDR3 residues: CASSQKLGETQYF. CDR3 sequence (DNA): TGTGCCAGCAGCCAGAAACTTGGAGAGACCCAGTACTTC.

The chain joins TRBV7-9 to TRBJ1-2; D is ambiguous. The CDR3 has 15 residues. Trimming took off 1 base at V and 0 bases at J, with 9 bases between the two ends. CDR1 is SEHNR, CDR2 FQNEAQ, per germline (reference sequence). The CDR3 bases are TGTGCCAGCAGCTTAGGTAGTGAAGCTAACTATGGCTACACCTTC. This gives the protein CASSLGSEANYGYTF.

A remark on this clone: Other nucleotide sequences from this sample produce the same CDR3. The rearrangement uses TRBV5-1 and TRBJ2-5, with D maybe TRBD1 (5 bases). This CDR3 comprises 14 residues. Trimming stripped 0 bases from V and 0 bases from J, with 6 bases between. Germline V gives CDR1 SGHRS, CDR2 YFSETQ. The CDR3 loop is CASSLGQHQETQYF. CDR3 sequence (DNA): TGCGCCAGCAGCTTGGGACAGCACCAAGAGACCCAGTACTTC.

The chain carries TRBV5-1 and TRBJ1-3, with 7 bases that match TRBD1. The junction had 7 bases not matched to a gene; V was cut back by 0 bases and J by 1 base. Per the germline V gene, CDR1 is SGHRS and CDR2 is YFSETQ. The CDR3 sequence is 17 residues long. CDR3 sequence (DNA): TGCGCCAGCAGCTTGGAGCCGGGACAGTCTTCTGGAAACACCATATATTTT. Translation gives CASSLEPGQSSGNTIYF.

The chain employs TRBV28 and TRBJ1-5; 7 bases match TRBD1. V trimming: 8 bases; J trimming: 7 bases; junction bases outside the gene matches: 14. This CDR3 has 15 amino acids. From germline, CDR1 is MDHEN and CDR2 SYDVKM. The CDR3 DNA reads TGTGCCAGCCGTAAACGGTTCGAACAGGGGCAGCCCCAGCATTTT. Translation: CASRKRFEQGQPQHF.

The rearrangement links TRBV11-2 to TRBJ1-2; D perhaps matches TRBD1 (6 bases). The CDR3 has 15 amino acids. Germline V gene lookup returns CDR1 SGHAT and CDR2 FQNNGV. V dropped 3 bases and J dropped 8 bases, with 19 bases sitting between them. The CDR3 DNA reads TGTGCCAGCAGCTTCACAACAGGGCCCAGGGAGGGCTACACCTTC. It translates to CASSFTTGPREGYTF.

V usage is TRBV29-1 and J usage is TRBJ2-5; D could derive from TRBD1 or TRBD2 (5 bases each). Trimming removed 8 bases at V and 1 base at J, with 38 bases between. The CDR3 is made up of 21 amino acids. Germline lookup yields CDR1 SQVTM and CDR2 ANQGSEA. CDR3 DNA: TGCAGCACGACCCGGCTCAGGGTTACCCTCGGTACTGGGGGAACCCAAGAGACCCAGTACTTC. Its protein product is CSTTRLRVTLGTGGTQETQYF.

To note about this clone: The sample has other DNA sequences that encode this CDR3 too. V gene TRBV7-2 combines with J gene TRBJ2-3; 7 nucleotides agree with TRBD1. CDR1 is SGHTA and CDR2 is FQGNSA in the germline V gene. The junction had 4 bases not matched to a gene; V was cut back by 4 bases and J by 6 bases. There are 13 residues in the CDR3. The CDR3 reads CASSSRTGDTQYF. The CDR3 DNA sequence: TGTGCCAGCAGCTCCCGGACAGGCGATACGCAGTATTTT.

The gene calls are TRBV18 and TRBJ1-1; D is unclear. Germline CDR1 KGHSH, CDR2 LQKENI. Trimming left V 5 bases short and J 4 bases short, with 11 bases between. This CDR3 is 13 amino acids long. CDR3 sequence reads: CASSSAGSTEAFF. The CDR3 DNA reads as TGTGCCAGCTCATCAGCCGGCAGCACTGAAGCTTTCTTT.

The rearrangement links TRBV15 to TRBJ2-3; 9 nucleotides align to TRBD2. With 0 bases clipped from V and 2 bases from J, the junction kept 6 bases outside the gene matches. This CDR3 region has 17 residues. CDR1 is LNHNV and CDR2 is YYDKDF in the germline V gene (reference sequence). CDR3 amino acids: CATSRELAGVNTDTQYF. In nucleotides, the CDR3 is TGTGCCACCAGCAGAGAGTTAGCGGGGGTGAACACAGATACGCAGTATTTT. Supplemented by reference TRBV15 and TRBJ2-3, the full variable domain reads DAMVIQNPRYQVTQFGKPVTLSCSQTLNHNVMYWYQQKSSQAPKLLFHYYDKDFNNEADTPDNFQSRRPNTSFCFLDIRSPGLGDTAMYLCATSRELAGVNTDTQYFGPGTRLTVL.

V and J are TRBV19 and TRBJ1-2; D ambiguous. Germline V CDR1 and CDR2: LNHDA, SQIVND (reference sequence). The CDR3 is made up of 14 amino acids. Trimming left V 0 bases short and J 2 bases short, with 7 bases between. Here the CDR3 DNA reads TGTGCCAGTAGTATAGAATGGATCAACTATGGCTACACCTTC. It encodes CASSIEWINYGYTF.

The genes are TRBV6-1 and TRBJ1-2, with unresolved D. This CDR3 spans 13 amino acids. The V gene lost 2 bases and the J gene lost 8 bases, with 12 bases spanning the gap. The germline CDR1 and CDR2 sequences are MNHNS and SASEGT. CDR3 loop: CASSESSAGGYTF. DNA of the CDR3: TGTGCCAGCAGTGAAAGTTCGGCAGGAGGCTACACCTTC.

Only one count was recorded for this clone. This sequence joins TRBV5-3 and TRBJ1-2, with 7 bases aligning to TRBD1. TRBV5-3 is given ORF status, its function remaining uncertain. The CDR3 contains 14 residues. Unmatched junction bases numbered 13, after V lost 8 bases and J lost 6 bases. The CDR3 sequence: CASSLSGTADGYTF. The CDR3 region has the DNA TGTGCCAGCAGCCTATCCGGGACAGCTGATGGCTACACCTTC.

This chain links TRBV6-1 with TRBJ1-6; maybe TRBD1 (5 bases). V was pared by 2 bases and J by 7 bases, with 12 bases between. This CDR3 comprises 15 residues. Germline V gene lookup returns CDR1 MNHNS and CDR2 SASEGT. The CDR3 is CASSEQETANSPLHF. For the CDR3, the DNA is TGTGCCAGCAGTGAACAAGAGACAGCAAATTCACCCCTCCACTTT.

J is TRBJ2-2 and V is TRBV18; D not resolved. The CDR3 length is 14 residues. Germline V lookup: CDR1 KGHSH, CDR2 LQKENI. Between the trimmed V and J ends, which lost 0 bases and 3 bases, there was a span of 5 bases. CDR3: CASSPPAYTGELFF. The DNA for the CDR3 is TGTGCCAGCTCACCACCGGCTTACACCGGGGAGCTGTTTTTT.

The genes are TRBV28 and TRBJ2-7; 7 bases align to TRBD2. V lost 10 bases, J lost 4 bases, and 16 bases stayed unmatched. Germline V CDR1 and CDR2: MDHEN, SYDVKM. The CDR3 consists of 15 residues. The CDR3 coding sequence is TGTGCCACCACAATACGCGACGCGGGGGAGTACGAGCAGTACTTC. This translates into CATTIRDAGEYEQYF.

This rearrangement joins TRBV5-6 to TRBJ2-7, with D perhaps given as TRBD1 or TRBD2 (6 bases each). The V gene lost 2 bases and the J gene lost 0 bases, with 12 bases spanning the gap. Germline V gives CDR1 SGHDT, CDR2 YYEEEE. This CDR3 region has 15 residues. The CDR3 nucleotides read TGTGCCAGCAGCTTAGGGGGGCGTATCTCCTACGAGCAGTACTTC. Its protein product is CASSLGGRISYEQYF. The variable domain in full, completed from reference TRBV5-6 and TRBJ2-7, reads DAGVTQSPTHLIKTRGQQVTLRCSPKSGHDTVSWYQQALGQGPQFIFQYYEEEERQRGNFPDRFSGHQFPNYSSELNVNALLLGDSALYLCASSLGGRISYEQYFGPGTRLTVT.

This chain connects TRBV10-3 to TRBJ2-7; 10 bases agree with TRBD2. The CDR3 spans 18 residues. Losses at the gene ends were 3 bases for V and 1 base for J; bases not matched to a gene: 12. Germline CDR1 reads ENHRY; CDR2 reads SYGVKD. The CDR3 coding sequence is TGTGCCATCAGTGATGGGGCTAGCGGGAGTACTGGTTCCTACGAGCAGTACTTC. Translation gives CAISDGASGSTGSYEQYF.

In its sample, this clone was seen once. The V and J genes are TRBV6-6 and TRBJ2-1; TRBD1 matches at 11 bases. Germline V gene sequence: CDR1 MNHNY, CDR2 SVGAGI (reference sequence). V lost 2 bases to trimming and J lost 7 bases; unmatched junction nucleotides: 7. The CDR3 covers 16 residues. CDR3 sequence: CASSYPLGQGVNEQFF. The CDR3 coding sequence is TGTGCCAGCAGTTACCCCCTGGGACAGGGGGTGAATGAGCAGTTCTTC.

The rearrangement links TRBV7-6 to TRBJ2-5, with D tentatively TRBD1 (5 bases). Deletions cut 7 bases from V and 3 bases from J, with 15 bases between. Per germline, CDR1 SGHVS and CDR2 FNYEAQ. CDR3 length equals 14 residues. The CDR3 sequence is CASTPREVKETQYF. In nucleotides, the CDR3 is TGTGCCAGCACCCCCAGGGAAGTCAAAGAGACCCAGTACTTC.

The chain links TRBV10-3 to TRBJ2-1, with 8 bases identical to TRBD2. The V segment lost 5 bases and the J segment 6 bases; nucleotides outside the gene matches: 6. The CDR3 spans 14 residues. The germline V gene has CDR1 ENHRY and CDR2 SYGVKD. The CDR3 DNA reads TGTGCCATCAGTACCGGGACTAGTTCCAATGAGCAGTTCTTC. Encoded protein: CAISTGTSSNEQFF.

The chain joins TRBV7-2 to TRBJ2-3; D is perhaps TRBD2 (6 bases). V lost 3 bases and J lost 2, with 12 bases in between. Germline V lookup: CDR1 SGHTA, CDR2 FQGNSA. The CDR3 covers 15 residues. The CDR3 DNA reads TGTGCCAGCAGCTTTAGGGCGGGGCACACAGATACGCAGTATTTT. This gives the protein CASSFRAGHTDTQYF.